A selection of T cell receptor beta chains follows, all from one sample in a study of T-cell reconstitution after alpha-beta-depleted transplantation in children. TCRdb independently ran MiXCR on the PCR reads; one entry per CDR3 protein. The sample carries roughly 200,000 distinct CDR3 sequences, approximately 15% recorded once. The material sequenced was PBMCs from the stem cell graft donor, taken from the stem cell graft. These receptors all stem from a human donor who donated a stem cell graft to a child with acute lymphoblastic leukemia. The CDR3 runs from the conserved cysteine through the conserved F or W. D genes are given only for firm matches. Where a row states a size, it is once, few, many or the class of an expanded clone; other rows omit it.

cdr3_nt	cdr3_aa	v_call	j_call	clone_size	d_call
TGCAGTGCTAGAGATCACGGCAGCCGCGCAGATACGCAGTATTTT	CSARDHGSRADTQYF	TRBV20-1	TRBJ2-3	few	-
TGTGCCAGCAGTACAAAGACAGGGAAATACACTGAAGCTTTCTTT	CASSTKTGKYTEAFF	TRBV6-5	TRBJ1-1	many	TRBD1
TGCAGTGCTAGAGCCTTCGTCACCGGGGAGCTGTTTTTT	CSARAFVTGELFF	TRBV20-1	TRBJ2-2	many	-
TGTGCCAGCGGTCCTACAGGGGAGCCTGAAAAACTGTTTTTT	CASGPTGEPEKLFF	TRBV6-1	TRBJ1-4	many	TRBD1
TGCGCCAGCAGTGAGATTCGGGACAGGGCCGAGCAGTACTTC	CASSEIRDRAEQYF	TRBV10-1	TRBJ2-7	-	TRBD1
TGCAGTGCTAGAGGCGCAAGACTAGCGGGCAGTATCTCCTACGAGCAGTACTTC	CSARGARLAGSISYEQYF	TRBV20-1	TRBJ2-7	-	TRBD2
TGCGCCAGCAGCAACGCGCTAGCGGGGGCCTACGAGCAGTACTTC	CASSNALAGAYEQYF	TRBV5-1	TRBJ2-7	many	TRBD2
TGTGCCAGTAGTGTCACCGGGACAGGGCTCTACGAGCAGTACTTC	CASSVTGTGLYEQYF	TRBV19	TRBJ2-7	-	TRBD1
TGCAGCTCCCGTTTGGGGCATGAGCAGTTCTTC	CSSRLGHEQFF	TRBV29-1	TRBJ2-1	many	-
TGTGCCAGCAGTTCCTGGACAGGACCGAGCTACGAGCAGTACTTC	CASSSWTGPSYEQYF	TRBV27	TRBJ2-7	many	TRBD1
TGTGCCAGCAGAAAAGGGACAGGGGGCGTGTACGAGCAGTACTTC	CASRKGTGGVYEQYF	TRBV12-3/TRBV12-4	TRBJ2-7	many	TRBD1
TGCAGTGCTAGAGGCTTAGGGGGGGCCGTTATGCCCCAGCATTTT	CSARGLGGAVMPQHF	TRBV20-1	TRBJ1-5	few	-
TGTGCCAGCAGTTTTTACCCAGACTTCCAGGGAAGTGTAGGAGGCTACACCTTC	CASSFYPDFQGSVGGYTF	TRBV27	TRBJ1-2	many	-
TGTGCCAGCAGTTCCCCCAGCGGGAGGGCTATTGGGGAGCTGTTTTTT	CASSSPSGRAIGELFF	TRBV12-3/TRBV12-4	TRBJ2-2	-	TRBD2
TGTGCCAGCAGCCCGGGACAATTCACTGAAGCTTTCTTT	CASSPGQFTEAFF	TRBV7-9	TRBJ1-1	many	-
TGTGCCGGCGGGAGAGGTACAGATACGCAGTATTTT	CAGGRGTDTQYF	TRBV10-3	TRBJ2-3	few	TRBD2
TGTGCCAGCAGTTTAGGCCAGGGCACTGAAGCTTTCTTT	CASSLGQGTEAFF	TRBV12-3/TRBV12-4	TRBJ1-1	many	-
TGCGCCAGCAGCGCCTTAACGAGTGGGGAGACCCAGTACTTC	CASSALTSGETQYF	TRBV5-1	TRBJ2-5	many	-
TGCAGTGCTAGCCGCTTCTCGGGAGGGGTTAATGAGCAGTTCTTC	CSASRFSGGVNEQFF	TRBV20-1	TRBJ2-1	few	TRBD2
TGTGCCAGCTCACCCGGACTTGTAAATGAAAAACTGTTTTTT	CASSPGLVNEKLFF	TRBV18	TRBJ1-4	many	-
TGTGCCAGCAGTTTGCGTCAGACTAACTATGGCTACACCTTC	CASSLRQTNYGYTF	TRBV12-3/TRBV12-4	TRBJ1-2	many	-
TGCGCCAGCAGGGCCACTAGCGGGAGCCGGGAGCAGTTCTTC	CASRATSGSREQFF	TRBV5-1	TRBJ2-1	few	TRBD2
TGTGCCAGCAGCCCAACGACTAGCGGAGAGACCCAGTACTTC	CASSPTTSGETQYF	TRBV7-9	TRBJ2-5	many	TRBD2
TGTGCCAGCAGTGAGAAGGCTAGCGGGAGGCTCTACAATGAGCAGTTCTTC	CASSEKASGRLYNEQFF	TRBV25-1	TRBJ2-1	many	TRBD2
TGTGCCAGCAGCTTAGATTTCGGGGAAGGCTTCCCAGATACGCAGTATTTT	CASSLDFGEGFPDTQYF	TRBV13	TRBJ2-3	many	-
TGCGCCAGCAGCTGGGAAGACAGGGTCTATGGCTACACCTTC	CASSWEDRVYGYTF	TRBV5-1	TRBJ1-2	many	TRBD1
TGTGCCAGCAGTTTGGGGCAGGCCCGGGGGGAGCAGTACTTC	CASSLGQARGEQYF	TRBV12-3/TRBV12-4	TRBJ2-7	many	-
TGTGCCAGCAGTTTATTACCGGGACAGGGGGCGGCTTTCTTT	CASSLLPGQGAAFF	TRBV28	TRBJ1-1	once	TRBD1
TGCAGTGCTACCCCGACAGGGAGCAGTGGCTACACCTTC	CSATPTGSSGYTF	TRBV20-1	TRBJ1-2	many	TRBD1
TGCAGCGTTGACCCTAACACCGGGACAGGGGAGACCCAGTACTTC	CSVDPNTGTGETQYF	TRBV29-1	TRBJ2-5	many	TRBD1
TGTGCCAGCGGACCGACTAGCGGGAAGAATGAGCAGTTCTTC	CASGPTSGKNEQFF	TRBV7-9	TRBJ2-1	-	TRBD2
TGTGCCAGCAGTGAGGGACTAGCGGAGTTAAGCGAGACCCAGTACTTC	CASSEGLAELSETQYF	TRBV6-1	TRBJ2-5	-	TRBD2
TGTGCCAGCAGCCCCCGGGACACGTCCTACGAGCAGTACTTC	CASSPRDTSYEQYF	TRBV7-8	TRBJ2-7	many	-
TGTGCCAGCAGTCCTAGCGGGAGCTTCGAGCAGTACTTC	CASSPSGSFEQYF	TRBV7-9	TRBJ2-7	-	TRBD2
TGTGCCAGCAGCCCCTTTCAGGGTAGTCAGCAGTGGACCCAGTACTTC	CASSPFQGSQQWTQYF	TRBV6-5	TRBJ2-5	many	-
TGCAGTGCTAGAGTGAGGGCGGGGGGCTACGAGCAGTACTTC	CSARVRAGGYEQYF	TRBV20-1	TRBJ2-7	many	TRBD2
TGCGCCAGCTCCGGGGGGGGCGCGGAAGATACGCAGTATTTT	CASSGGGAEDTQYF	TRBV5-1	TRBJ2-3	many	TRBD2
TGCGCCAGCAGCTTGGAGTGGCTAGCGGGCTCCTACAATGAGCAGTTCTTC	CASSLEWLAGSYNEQFF	TRBV5-1	TRBJ2-1	many	TRBD2
TGTGCCAGCAGTTTATCGGGAGACCAAGAGACCCAGTACTTC	CASSLSGDQETQYF	TRBV28	TRBJ2-5	many	-
TGCAGCGTTGCAGCACTAGCGGATTACAATGAGCAGTTCTTC	CSVAALADYNEQFF	TRBV29-1	TRBJ2-1	many	TRBD2
TGTGCCAGCAGCGGGACTAGCGGTAGTGAGACCCAGTACTTC	CASSGTSGSETQYF	TRBV7-8	TRBJ2-5	many	TRBD2
TGCGCCAGCAGCTTCAGTGCGACTAATGAAAAACTGTTTTTT	CASSFSATNEKLFF	TRBV5-1	TRBJ1-4	many	-
TGCGCCAGCAGCTTCCGGGACAGGGGAGAGTCCGAGCAGTACTTC	CASSFRDRGESEQYF	TRBV5-1	TRBJ2-7	many	TRBD1
TGTGCCAGCAGTTTAGCGGGACTAGCGGGCCTCACAGATACGCAGTATTTT	CASSLAGLAGLTDTQYF	TRBV12-3/TRBV12-4	TRBJ2-3	few	TRBD2
TGTGCCAGCAGCTTAGTTAACGGTAGAAACACCATATATTTT	CASSLVNGRNTIYF	TRBV7-9	TRBJ1-3	-	-
TGTGCCAGCAGTGGTAGCGGGAGGGCCGAAGAGACCCAGTACTTC	CASSGSGRAEETQYF	TRBV5-4	TRBJ2-5	many	TRBD2
TGTGCTAGCAGCTTATGTGTCCTTCGAGCTGGTGAGCAGTTCTTC	CASSLCVLRAGEQFF	TRBV7-7	TRBJ2-1	many	-
TGCAGTGCTAGAGAGGGGGGCCGGTACACTGAAGCTTTCTTT	CSAREGGRYTEAFF	TRBV20-1	TRBJ1-1	many	-
TGTGCCAGCAGAACCCGAAGCGGGCCTCACGTCTCTAGCACAGATACGCAGTATTTT	CASRTRSGPHVSSTDTQYF	TRBV25-1	TRBJ2-3	many	-
TGTGCCAGCAGCCCGGCCGGGACAGGGGGCGAAAGGGATACGCAGTATTTT	CASSPAGTGGERDTQYF	TRBV12-3/TRBV12-4	TRBJ2-3	many	TRBD1